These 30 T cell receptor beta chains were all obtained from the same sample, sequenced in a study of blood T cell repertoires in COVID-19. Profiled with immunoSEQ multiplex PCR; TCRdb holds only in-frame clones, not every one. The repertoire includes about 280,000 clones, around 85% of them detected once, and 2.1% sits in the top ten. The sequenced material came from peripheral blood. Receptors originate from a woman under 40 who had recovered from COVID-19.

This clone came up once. In DNA form, the CDR3 reads TGTGCCAGTAGTATAGATGGACAGGGGAAAAACATTCAGTACTTC. This translates into CASSIDGQGKNIQYF. The chain joins TRBV19 to TRBJ2-4; TRBD1 agrees at 9 bases. CDR1 is LNHDA and CDR2 is SQIVND in the germline V gene (reference sequence). CDR3 length equals 15 residues. After removal of 0 bases from V and 4 bases from J, the junction contained 1 base not matched to a gene.

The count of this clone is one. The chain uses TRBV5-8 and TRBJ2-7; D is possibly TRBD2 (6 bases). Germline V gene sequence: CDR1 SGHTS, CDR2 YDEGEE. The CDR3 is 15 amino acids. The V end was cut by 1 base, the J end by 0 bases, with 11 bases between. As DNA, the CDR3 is TGTGCCAGCAGCTTGTCGCGGGGCCACTCCTACGAGCAGTACTTC. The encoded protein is CASSLSRGHSYEQYF.

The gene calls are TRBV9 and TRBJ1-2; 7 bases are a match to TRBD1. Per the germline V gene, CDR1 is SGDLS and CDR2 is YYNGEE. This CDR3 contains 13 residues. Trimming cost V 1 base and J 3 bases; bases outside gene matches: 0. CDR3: CASSVTGDYGYTF. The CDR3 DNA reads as TGTGCCAGCAGCGTAACAGGGGACTATGGCTACACCTTC.

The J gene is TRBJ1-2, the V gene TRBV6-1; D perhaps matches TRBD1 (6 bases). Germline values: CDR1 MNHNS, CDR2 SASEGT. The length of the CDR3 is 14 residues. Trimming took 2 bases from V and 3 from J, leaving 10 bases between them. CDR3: CASSEKDRYYGYTF. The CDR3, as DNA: TGTGCCAGCAGTGAAAAGGACAGATACTATGGCTACACCTTC.

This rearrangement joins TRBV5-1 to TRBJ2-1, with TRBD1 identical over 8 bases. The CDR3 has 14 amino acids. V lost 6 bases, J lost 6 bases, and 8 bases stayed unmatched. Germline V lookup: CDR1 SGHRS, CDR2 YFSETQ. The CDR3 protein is CASTGTGSPNEQFF. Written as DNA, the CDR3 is TGCGCCAGCACCGGGACAGGAAGTCCCAATGAGCAGTTCTTC.

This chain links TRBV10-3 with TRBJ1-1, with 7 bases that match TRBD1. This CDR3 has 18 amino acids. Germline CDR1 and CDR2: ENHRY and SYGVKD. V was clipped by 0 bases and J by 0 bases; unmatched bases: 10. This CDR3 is CAISESGGLRGLNTEAFF. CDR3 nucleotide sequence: TGTGCCATCAGTGAGTCTGGGGGGCTGAGGGGGCTGAACACTGAAGCTTTCTTT.

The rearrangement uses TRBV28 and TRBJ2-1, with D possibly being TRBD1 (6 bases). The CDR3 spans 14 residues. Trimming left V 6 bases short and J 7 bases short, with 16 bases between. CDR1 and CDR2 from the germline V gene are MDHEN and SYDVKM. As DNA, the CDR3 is TGTGCCAGCAGCCTTCTAGGGGGTGGAAATGAGCAGTTCTTC. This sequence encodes CASSLLGGGNEQFF.

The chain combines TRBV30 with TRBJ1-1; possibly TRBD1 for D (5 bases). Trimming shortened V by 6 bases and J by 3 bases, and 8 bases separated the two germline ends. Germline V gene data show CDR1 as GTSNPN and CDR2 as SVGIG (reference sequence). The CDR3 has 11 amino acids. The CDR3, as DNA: TGTGCCTGCGCGGGGCACACTGAAGCTTTCTTT. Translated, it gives CACAGHTEAFF.

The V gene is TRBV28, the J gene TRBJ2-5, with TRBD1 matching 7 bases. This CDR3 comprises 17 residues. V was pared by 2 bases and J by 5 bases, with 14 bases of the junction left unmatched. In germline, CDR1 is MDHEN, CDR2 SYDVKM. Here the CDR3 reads CASSLIPGQARLETQYF. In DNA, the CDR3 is TGTGCCAGCAGTTTAATCCCCGGACAGGCTCGATTGGAGACCCAGTACTTC.

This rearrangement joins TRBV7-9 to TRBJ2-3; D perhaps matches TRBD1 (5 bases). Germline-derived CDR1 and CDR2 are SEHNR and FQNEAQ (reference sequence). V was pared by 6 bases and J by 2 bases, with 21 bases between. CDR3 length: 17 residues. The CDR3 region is CASSLNRLGPLTDTQYF. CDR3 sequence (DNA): TGTGCCAGCAGTTTGAACAGGCTAGGTCCCCTCACAGATACGCAGTATTTT. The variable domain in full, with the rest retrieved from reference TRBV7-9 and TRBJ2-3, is DTGVSQNPRHKITKRGQNVTFRCDPISEHNRLYWYRQTLGQGPEFLTYFQNEAQLEKSRLLSDRFSAERPKGSFSTLEIQRTEQGDSAMYLCASSLNRLGPLTDTQYFGPGTRLTVL.

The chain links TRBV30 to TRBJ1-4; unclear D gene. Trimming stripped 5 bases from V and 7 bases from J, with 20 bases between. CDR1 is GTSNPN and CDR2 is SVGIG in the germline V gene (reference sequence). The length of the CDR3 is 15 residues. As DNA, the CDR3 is TGTGCCTGGGACACTACCGGGAGACGAGGTGAAAAACTGTTTTTT. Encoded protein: CAWDTTGRRGEKLFF. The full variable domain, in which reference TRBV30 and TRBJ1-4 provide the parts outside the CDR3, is SQTIHQWPATLVQPVGSPLSLECTVEGTSNPNLYWYRQAAGRGLQLLFYSVGIGQISSEVPQNLSASRPQDRQFILSSKKLLLSDSGFYLCAWDTTGRRGEKLFFGSGTQLSVL.

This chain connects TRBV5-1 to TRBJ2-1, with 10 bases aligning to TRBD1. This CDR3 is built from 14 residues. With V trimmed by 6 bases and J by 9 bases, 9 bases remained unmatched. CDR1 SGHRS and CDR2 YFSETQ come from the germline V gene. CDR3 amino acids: CASTGTGVLTEQFF. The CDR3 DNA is TGCGCCAGCACCGGGACAGGGGTTTTGACTGAGCAGTTCTTC. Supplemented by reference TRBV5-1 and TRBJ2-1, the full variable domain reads KAGVTQTPRYLIKTRGQQVTLSCSPISGHRSVSWYQQTPGQGLQFLFEYFSETQRNKGNFPGRFSGRQFSNSRSEMNVSTLELGDSALYLCASTGTGVLTEQFFGPGTRLTVL.

The CDR3 DNA reads TGTGCCAGCTCACCCGGTGAAGGGGATGGCTACACCTTC. Protein: CASSPGEGDGYTF. This rearrangement joins TRBV18 to TRBJ1-2, with a tentative D call TRBD1 (5 bases). Germline-derived CDR1 and CDR2 are KGHSH and LQKENI. CDR3 length equals 13 residues. Trimming took 3 bases from V and 6 from J, leaving 11 bases between them.

CDR3 amino acids: CASSSVGRSGRYNEQFF. CDR3 bases: TGTGCCAGTAGTTCGGTGGGGCGTAGCGGGAGGTACAATGAGCAGTTCTTC. The J gene is TRBJ2-1, the V gene TRBV19; 10 positions match TRBD2. The trim removed 5 bases at V and 4 bases at J, leaving 11 bases unmatched. Germline CDR1 reads LNHDA; CDR2 reads SQIVND (reference sequence). This CDR3 has 17 amino acids.

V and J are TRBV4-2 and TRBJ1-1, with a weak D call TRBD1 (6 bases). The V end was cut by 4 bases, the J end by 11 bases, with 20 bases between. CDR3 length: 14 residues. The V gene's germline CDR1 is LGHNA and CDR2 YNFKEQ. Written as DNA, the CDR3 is TGTGCCAGCAGCCCAACAGGGAAAACCCCTACGGCTTTCTTT. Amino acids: CASSPTGKTPTAFF.

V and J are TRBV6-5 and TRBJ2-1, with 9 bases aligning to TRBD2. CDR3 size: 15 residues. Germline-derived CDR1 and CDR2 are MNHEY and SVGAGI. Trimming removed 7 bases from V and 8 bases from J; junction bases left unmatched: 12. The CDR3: CASTPLTAGGHEQFF. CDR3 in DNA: TGTGCCAGCACCCCCCTGACGGCGGGAGGGCATGAGCAGTTCTTC.

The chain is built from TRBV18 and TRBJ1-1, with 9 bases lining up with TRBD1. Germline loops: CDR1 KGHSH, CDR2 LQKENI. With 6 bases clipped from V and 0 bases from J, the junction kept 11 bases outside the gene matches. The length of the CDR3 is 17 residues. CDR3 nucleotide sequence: TGTGCCAGCTCGCCCGGGACAGGGCGGATTCTGAACACTGAAGCTTTCTTT. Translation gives CASSPGTGRILNTEAFF.

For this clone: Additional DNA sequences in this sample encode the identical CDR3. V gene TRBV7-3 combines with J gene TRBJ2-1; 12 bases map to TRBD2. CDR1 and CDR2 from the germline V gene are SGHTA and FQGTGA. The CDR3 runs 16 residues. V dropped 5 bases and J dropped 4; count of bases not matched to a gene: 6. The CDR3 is CASSLTGTSGYNEQFF. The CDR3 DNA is TGTGCCAGCAGCCTTACTGGGACTAGCGGGTACAATGAGCAGTTCTTC. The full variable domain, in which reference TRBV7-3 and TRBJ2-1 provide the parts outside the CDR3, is GAGVSQTPSNKVTEKGKYVELRCDPISGHTALYWYRQSLGQGPEFLIYFQGTGAADDSGLPNDRFFAVRPEGSVSTLKIQRTERGDSAVYLCASSLTGTSGYNEQFFGPGTRLTVL.

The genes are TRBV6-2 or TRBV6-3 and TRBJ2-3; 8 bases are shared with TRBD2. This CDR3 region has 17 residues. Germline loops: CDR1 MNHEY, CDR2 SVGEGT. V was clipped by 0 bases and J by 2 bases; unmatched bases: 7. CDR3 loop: CASSYSRGLGTTDTQYF. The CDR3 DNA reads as TGTGCCAGCAGTTACTCGAGGGGACTAGGAACCACAGATACGCAGTATTTT.

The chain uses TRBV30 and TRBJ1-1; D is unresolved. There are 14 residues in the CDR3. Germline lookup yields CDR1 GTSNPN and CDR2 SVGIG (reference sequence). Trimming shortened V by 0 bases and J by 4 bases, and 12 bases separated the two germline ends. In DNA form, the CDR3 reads TGTGCCTGGAGTGTATTTCCGGGAATCACTGAAGCTTTCTTT. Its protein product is CAWSVFPGITEAFF.

CDR3 loop: CASSLVPGPNTEAFF. CDR3 DNA sequence: TGCGCCAGCAGCTTGGTGCCAGGCCCCAACACTGAAGCTTTCTTT. V is TRBV5-1 and J is TRBJ1-1; D remains unclear. From germline, CDR1 is SGHRS and CDR2 YFSETQ. V lost 0 bases, J lost 2 bases, and 11 bases lay in between. The CDR3 loop spans 15 amino acids.

The DNA of the CDR3 is TGTGCCAGCTCACGGAATAACCGGGACAGTGGTGAAAAACTGTTTTTT. It codes for CASSRNNRDSGEKLFF. V and J are TRBV18 and TRBJ1-4; 7 positions agree with TRBD1. Germline assignment: CDR1 KGHSH and CDR2 LQKENI. Trimming cost V 4 bases and J 7 bases; bases outside gene matches: 12. There are 16 residues in the CDR3.

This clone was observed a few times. CDR3 nucleotides: TGTGCCAGCGGCGGACAGGGTCGAACAAACACCGGGGAGCTGTTTTTT. It yields the protein CASGGQGRTNTGELFF. The rearrangement links TRBV5-5 to TRBJ2-2; 8 nucleotides line up with TRBD1. CDR3 size: 16 residues. Unmatched junction bases numbered 10, after V lost 7 bases and J lost 2 bases. CDR1 and CDR2 (germline): SGHKS, YYEKEE (reference sequence).

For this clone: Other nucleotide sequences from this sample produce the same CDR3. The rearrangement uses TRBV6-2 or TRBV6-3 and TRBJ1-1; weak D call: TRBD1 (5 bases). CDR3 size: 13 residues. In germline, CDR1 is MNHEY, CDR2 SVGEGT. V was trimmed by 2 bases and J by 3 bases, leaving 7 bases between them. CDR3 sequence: CASSYGGYTEAFF. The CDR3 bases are TGTGCCAGCAGTTACGGGGGGTACACTGAAGCTTTCTTT.

The CDR3 loop reads CASSPVLAGGDTQYF. The CDR3 DNA follows: TGTGCCAGCTCACCCGTACTAGCGGGAGGAGATACGCAGTATTTT. The rearrangement joins TRBV18 to TRBJ2-3, with 12 bases identical to TRBD2. CDR1 and CDR2 (germline): KGHSH, LQKENI. V shed 3 bases and J 5 bases; nucleotides not matched to a gene: 3. This CDR3 is 15 amino acids long.

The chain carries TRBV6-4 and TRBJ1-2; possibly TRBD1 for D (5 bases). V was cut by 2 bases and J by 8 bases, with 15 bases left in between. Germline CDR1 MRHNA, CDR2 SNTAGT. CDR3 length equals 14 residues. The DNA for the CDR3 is TGTGCCAGCAGTGACGGAGATGGGGCTGGGGGCTACACCTTC. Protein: CASSDGDGAGGYTF.

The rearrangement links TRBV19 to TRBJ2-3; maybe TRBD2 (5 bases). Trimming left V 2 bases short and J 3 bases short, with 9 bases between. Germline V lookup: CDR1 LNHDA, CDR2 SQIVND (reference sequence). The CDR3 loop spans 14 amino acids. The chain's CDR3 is CASSITLATDTQYF. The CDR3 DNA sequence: TGTGCCAGTAGTATAACCCTAGCTACAGATACGCAGTATTTT.

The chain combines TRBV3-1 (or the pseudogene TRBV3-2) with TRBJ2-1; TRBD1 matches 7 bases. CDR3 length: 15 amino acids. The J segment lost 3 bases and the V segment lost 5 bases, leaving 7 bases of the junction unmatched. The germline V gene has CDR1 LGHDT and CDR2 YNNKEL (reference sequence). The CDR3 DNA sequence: TGTGCCAGCAGCGACGACAGGGCCTTCTACAATGAGCAGTTCTTC. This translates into CASSDDRAFYNEQFF.

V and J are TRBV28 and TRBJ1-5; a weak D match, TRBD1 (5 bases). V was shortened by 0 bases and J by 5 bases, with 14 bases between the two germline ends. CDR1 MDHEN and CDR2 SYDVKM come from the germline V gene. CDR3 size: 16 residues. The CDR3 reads CASSLWRSGGYQPQHF. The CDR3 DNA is TGTGCCAGCAGTTTATGGAGGAGCGGGGGATATCAGCCCCAGCATTTT.

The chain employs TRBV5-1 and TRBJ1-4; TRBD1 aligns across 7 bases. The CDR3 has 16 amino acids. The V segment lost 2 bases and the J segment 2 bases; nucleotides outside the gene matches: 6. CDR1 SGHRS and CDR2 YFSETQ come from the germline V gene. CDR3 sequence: CASSFDRVTTNEKLFF. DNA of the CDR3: TGCGCCAGCAGCTTTGACAGGGTGACGACTAATGAAAAACTGTTTTTT.